Below are 21 T cell receptor beta chains sequenced from a single sample in a study of beta chain features in type 1 diabetes. Expressed TCRB transcripts were sequenced after all isolated RNA was converted to cDNA. TCRdb's table, derived via immunoSEQ multiplex PCR, lists solely in-frame clones and lacks some. The sample records around 250,000 clones, 13% to 15% being singletons. The material sequenced was naive CD4+ T cells from blood. Every receptor here comes from a woman between 35 and 50 years old in good health.

The J gene is TRBJ1-1, the V gene TRBV5-4, with no clear D. Trimming cost V 3 bases and J 3 bases, with 6 bases left between them. Germline CDR1 reads SGHNT; CDR2 reads YYREEE (reference sequence). There are 12 residues in the CDR3. The DNA of the CDR3 is TGTGCCAGCAGCTACTTGGACACTGAAGCTTTCTTT. This encodes CASSYLDTEAFF.

This chain connects TRBV2 to TRBJ2-3; D possibly corresponds to TRBD2 (6 bases). CDR3 length equals 16 residues. CDR1 and CDR2 (germline): SNHLY, FYNNEI. Trimming stripped 0 bases from V and 5 bases from J, with 15 bases between. CDR3 nucleotide sequence: TGTGCCAGCAGTGAAGCCCGGGGGTTTGGCATAGATACGCAGTATTTT. Its protein product is CASSEARGFGIDTQYF. Drawing the rest from reference TRBV2 and TRBJ2-3, the complete variable domain is EPEVTQTPSHQVTQMGQEVILRCVPISNHLYFYWYRQILGQKVEFLVSFYNNEISEKSEIFDDQFSVERPDGSNFTLKIRSTKLEDSAMYFCASSEARGFGIDTQYFGPGTRLTVL.

The chain couples TRBV11-2 to TRBJ2-5; 8 bases align to TRBD2. Trimming cost V 11 bases and J 1 base; bases outside gene matches: 9. This CDR3 region has 14 residues. Germline V CDR1 and CDR2: SGHAT, FQNNGV. CDR3 coding DNA: TGTGCCGTCGGGGAAAGCGGGGGCCAAGAGACCCAGTACTTC. Translating it yields CAVGESGGQETQYF.

The V call is TRBV6-5, the J call TRBJ1-4, with D possibly being TRBD1 (6 bases). Germline-derived CDR1 and CDR2 are MNHEY and SVGAGI. The CDR3 is made up of 14 amino acids. V was trimmed by 1 base and J by 7 bases, leaving 10 bases between them. DNA of the CDR3: TGTGCCAGCAGTTACTACAGGGAGAGTGAAAAACTGTTTTTT. Translating gives CASSYYRESEKLFF.

This clone was observed a few times. This chain connects TRBV27 to TRBJ1-1; unclear D gene. CDR1 is MNHEY and CDR2 is SMNVEV in the germline V gene (reference sequence). Trimming removed 4 bases from V and 5 bases from J, with 11 bases in between. This CDR3 spans 13 amino acids. CDR3 residues: CASSYQVGTEAFF. The CDR3 nucleotides read TGTGCCAGCAGTTACCAGGTTGGGACTGAAGCTTTCTTT.

This clone was recorded a few times. The V gene is TRBV7-2, the J gene TRBJ2-3, with 9 nucleotides matching TRBD2. Per the germline V gene, CDR1 is SGHTA and CDR2 is FQGNSA. This CDR3 is built from 15 residues. V trimming: 4 bases; J trimming: 4 bases; junction bases outside the gene matches: 6. The CDR3 reads CASSSRGRAPDTQYF. The CDR3 region has the DNA TGTGCCAGCAGCTCTCGCGGGAGGGCCCCAGATACGCAGTATTTT.

The genes are TRBV19 and TRBJ1-1; TRBD1 matches at 12 bases. The junction had 13 bases not matched to a gene; V was cut back by 7 bases and J by 10 bases. There are 15 residues in the CDR3. Germline V gives CDR1 LNHDA, CDR2 SQIVND (reference sequence). CDR3 DNA sequence: TGTGCCAGTATGCCTCCGGGACAGGGGGCGATGGGAGCTTTCTTT. Its translation: CASMPPGQGAMGAFF.

This clone was counted between two and nine times. This chain uses TRBV7-6 with TRBJ1-2, with a weak D call TRBD1 (6 bases). CDR3 length: 13 amino acids. Germline CDR1 and CDR2: SGHVS and FNYEAQ. V was clipped by 9 bases and J by 3 bases, with 14 bases between them. The CDR3 nucleotides are TGTGCCAGAAACCAGGGGTGCTACTATGGCTACACCTTC. Amino acid sequence: CARNQGCYYGYTF.

This clone was detected a few times. The chain employs TRBV5-8 and TRBJ2-7, with TRBD2 matching over 10 bases. Germline values: CDR1 SGHTS, CDR2 YDEGEE. The CDR3 covers 18 residues. V dropped 0 bases and J dropped 7; count of bases not matched to a gene: 16. CDR3 in DNA: TGTGCCAGCAGCTTGGCCGGAGGAGCGGGGGGGCGACTGAGAGAGCAGTACTTC. Protein: CASSLAGGAGGRLREQYF.

This clone has more than one count but fewer than ten. This chain joins TRBV19 and TRBJ2-7; D is unresolved. Germline V gene sequence: CDR1 LNHDA, CDR2 SQIVND (reference sequence). The ends were cut back, 7 bases at V and 3 bases at J, with 16 bases in the middle. The CDR3 runs to 14 residues. The CDR3 sequence is CASTGANGFYEQYF. CDR3 nucleotide sequence: TGTGCCAGTACGGGTGCTAATGGGTTCTACGAGCAGTACTTC.

This clone was found a few times. The CDR3 DNA reads as TGTGCCAGCAGCCCTCGGACAGGGGCCTACGAGCAGTACTTC. Amino acids: CASSPRTGAYEQYF. The chain uses TRBV9 and TRBJ2-7, with 9 bases identical to TRBD1. CDR1 is SGDLS, CDR2 YYNGEE, per germline. Trimming at V came to 4 bases and at J to 2 bases, leaving 4 bases not matched to a gene. The CDR3 spans 14 residues.

The V gene is TRBV5-1, the J gene TRBJ2-5; D is uncertain. The CDR3 covers 14 residues. The V end was cut by 0 bases, the J end by 2 bases, with 8 bases between. The V gene's germline CDR1 is SGHRS and CDR2 YFSETQ. CDR3 coding DNA: TGCGCCAGCAGCTTGGTTGGCCAACAAGAGACCCAGTACTTC. This translates into CASSLVGQQETQYF.

This clone was observed a handful of times. CDR3 amino acids: CASSSLGGFTDTQYF. The CDR3, as DNA: TGTGCCAGCAGCTCCCTCGGGGGTTTCACAGATACGCAGTATTTT. The chain employs TRBV7-6 and TRBJ2-3; possibly TRBD2 for D (6 bases). Germline V gene sequence: CDR1 SGHVS, CDR2 FNYEAQ. This CDR3 region has 15 residues. Trimming removed 4 bases from V and 2 bases from J, with 13 bases in between.

This clone showed up just a few times. This chain connects TRBV2 to TRBJ2-7; TRBD1 matches 9 bases. Germline V CDR1 and CDR2: SNHLY, FYNNEI. With 1 base clipped from V and 3 bases from J, the junction kept 4 bases outside the gene matches. This CDR3 spans 15 amino acids. CDR3 protein: CASSEGGTGNYEQYF. CDR3 bases: TGTGCCAGCAGTGAAGGGGGGACAGGGAACTACGAGCAGTACTTC.

CDR3 nucleotides: TGTGCCAGCAGCTTAGATGGAGGGGCGCAGTATTTT. Protein product: CASSLDGGAQYF. The chain employs TRBV7-9 and TRBJ2-3; a possible D gene is TRBD2 (6 bases). The CDR3 totals 12 residues. From germline, CDR1 is SEHNR and CDR2 FQNEAQ (reference sequence). V lost 1 base to trimming and J lost 10 bases, with 9 bases between them.

The chain uses TRBV12-5 and TRBJ1-1; D gene uncertain. This CDR3 has 13 residues. V lost 1 base, J lost 8 bases, and 11 bases lay in between. Germline lookup yields CDR1 LGHNT and CDR2 FRNRAP. CDR3 nucleotides: TGTGCTAGTGGTTTGGCAAACTTTCTGGAAGCTTTCTTT. Its translation: CASGLANFLEAFF.

This clone was detected many times. The junction departs from the called germline gene at one end, perhaps through a read error. This sequence joins TRBV2 and TRBJ2-3; 9 nucleotides agree with TRBD2. CDR1 and CDR2 from the germline V gene are SNHLY and FYNNEI. The CDR3 length is 11 residues. This chain's CDR3 is CASSVSGGGSF. The CDR3 DNA is TGTGCCAGCAGTGTTAGCGGGGGAGGATCTTTT.

This clone was counted only a few times. The rearrangement uses TRBV9 and TRBJ1-1; D is possibly TRBD1 (5 bases). The CDR3 runs 17 residues. V was pared by 2 bases and J by 3 bases, with 20 bases between. From germline, CDR1 is SGDLS and CDR2 YYNGEE. The chain's CDR3 is CASSVDLGEVGYTEAFF. The CDR3 DNA reads as TGTGCCAGCAGCGTTGATCTGGGGGAGGTTGGGTACACTGAAGCTTTCTTT.

J is TRBJ2-1 and V is TRBV2; D is uncertain. Trimming shortened V by 0 bases and J by 7 bases, and 10 bases separated the two germline ends. CDR3 length equals 14 residues. Germline V gene data show CDR1 as SNHLY and CDR2 as FYNNEI. In DNA form, the CDR3 reads TGTGCCAGCAGTGAAGCCCCGACTGTTAATGAGCAGTTCTTC. Its translation is CASSEAPTVNEQFF.

The chain links TRBV7-2 to TRBJ1-1; D uncertain. The V gene's germline CDR1 is SGHTA and CDR2 FQGNSA. Trimming removed 5 bases at V and 5 bases at J, with 12 bases between. The CDR3 has 13 residues. CDR3 in amino acids: CASSPTSGTEAFF. Here the CDR3 DNA reads TGTGCCAGCAGCCCTACGTCGGGTACTGAAGCTTTCTTT.

CDR3 region: CASSIASGVAQETQYF. CDR3 DNA sequence: TGTGCCAGTAGTATAGCTAGCGGGGTCGCCCAAGAGACCCAGTACTTC. The rearrangement joins TRBV19 to TRBJ2-5, with 9 positions matching TRBD2. V shed 1 base, J shed 1 base, and the junction held 4 bases outside the gene matches. CDR1 LNHDA and CDR2 SQIVND come from the germline V gene (reference sequence). This CDR3 comprises 16 residues.